This TCR beta chain came from a study of beta chain features in type 1 diabetes. As for the study in general: Patients looked much like healthy donors when it came to age, gender and cell yields.

The germline gives CDR1 SGHDT, CDR2 YYEEEE. The V and J ends lost 4 bases and 2 bases respectively, with 18 bases between them. This CDR3 has 16 amino acids. This clone showed up just a few times. Isolated RNA was reverse transcribed in full, so expressed TCRB transcripts were sequenced. Assay: immunoSEQ multiplex PCR; the TCRdb copy retains only in-frame clones and omits some. Of some 900,000 clones in the sample, under 20% are singletons; the top ten hold around 0.02%. The sample taken for sequencing was naive CD4+ T cells from blood. The clonotype originates from a woman under 30 in good health. This chain uses TRBV5-6 with TRBJ1-2; D is undetermined. This chain's CDR3 is CASSTGRIRQNYGYTF. The CDR3 bases are TGTGCCAGCAGCACCGGACGGATTAGGCAAAACTATGGCTACACCTTC.